This is a list of T cell receptor beta chains from one sample in a study of identical twins. TCRdb reanalysed the 5' RACE reads using MiXCR and keeps one entry per CDR3 protein. The data show 1.5 million to 2 million distinct CDR3 sequences, roughly 35% seen once. The sequenced sample was cord blood. These receptors all come from a newborn girl in good health. Both conserved end residues are part of each CDR3. A D gene is named only where the DNA matches it firmly. Size values are once, few and many counts, or a class for expanded clones, and some rows have none.

size,V,D,J,DNA,CDR3
many,TRBV12-3/TRBV12-4,.,TRBJ1-2,TGTGCCAGCAGCCCTCCAGGCTACTATGGCTACACCTTC,CASSPPGYYGYTF
few,TRBV29-1,.,TRBJ1-4,TGCAGCGTTGAAGGGTCGAGGGGGAGTGAAAAACTGTTTTTT,CSVEGSRGSEKLFF
few,TRBV5-1,TRBD1,TRBJ2-7,TGCGCCAGCAGCTACTGGACAGGGAGCTACGAGCAGTACTTC,CASSYWTGSYEQYF
few,TRBV6-2/TRBV6-3,.,TRBJ2-1,TGTGCCAGCAGTTACGCGGTCAGGACAGCCTACAATGAGCAGTTCTTC,CASSYAVRTAYNEQFF
.,TRBV20-1,TRBD1,TRBJ1-1,TGCAGTGCTATGGACAGGGTCAACACTGAAGCTTTCTTT,CSAMDRVNTEAFF
.,TRBV11-2,.,TRBJ1-4,TGTGCCAGCAGGTTCTCGGGGGAGGCTTATGAAAAACTGTTTTTT,CASRFSGEAYEKLFF
few,TRBV20-1,.,TRBJ2-3,TGCAGTGCTAGAGTCTCCCCCATTAGCACAGATACGCAGTATTTT,CSARVSPISTDTQYF
few,TRBV20-1,TRBD2,TRBJ2-5,TGCAGTGCTGGGGGGACTAGCGGAACCAATGAGCAGTACTTC,CSAGGTSGTNEQYF
.,TRBV2,TRBD2,TRBJ2-1,TGTGCCAGAGGGACTAGCGGGTTCAATGAGCAGTTCTTC,CARGTSGFNEQFF
.,TRBV18,.,TRBJ2-1,TGTGCCAGCTCACCACTGGGCACACCGGGGGAGTTCTTC,CASSPLGTPGEFF
few,TRBV7-2,.,TRBJ2-1,TGTGCCAGAAGCTTAGTCGGACAGACTATAGGGGAGCAGTTCTTC,CARSLVGQTIGEQFF
.,TRBV12-3/TRBV12-4,TRBD2,TRBJ2-1,TGTTCCAGCAGTCAACCCGGGACTAGCGGGGGCCGTTACTACAATGAGCAGTTCTTC,CSSSQPGTSGGRYYNEQFF
.,TRBV9,.,TRBJ2-1,TGTGCCAGCAGCCCCCCCAGACTTACTGAGCAGTTCTTC,CASSPPRLTEQFF
few,TRBV24-1,TRBD2,TRBJ2-3,TGTGCCACCAGTGACCCAGCGGGGGGGCCGACAGATACGCAGTATTTT,CATSDPAGGPTDTQYF
.,TRBV6-5,.,TRBJ2-3,TGTGCCAGCAGTCGGGGACGGATCACAGATACGCAGTATTTT,CASSRGRITDTQYF
few,TRBV7-9,.,TRBJ2-3,TGTGCCAGCAACGAGCGGTTCCTCACAGATACGCAGTATTTT,CASNERFLTDTQYF
.,TRBV25-1,TRBD2,TRBJ2-1,TGTGCCAGCAGTGAAATTGAGCGGGGGGGTAGGGAGCAGTTCTTC,CASSEIERGGREQFF
.,TRBV20-1,.,TRBJ1-5,TGCAGTGCTAGTGAGGGGCCGGCCCAGCATTTT,CSASEGPAQHF
.,TRBV25-1,TRBD2,TRBJ2-1,TGTGCCAGCAGAGCGGGATTCGGGAATGAGCAGTTCTTC,CASRAGFGNEQFF
.,TRBV20-1,.,TRBJ2-7,TGCAGTGGCAGACTTGGGGCCTACGAGCAGTACTTC,CSGRLGAYEQYF
.,TRBV21-1,.,TRBJ2-3,TGTGCCAGCAGCAAATGGGGGACAGGGGGCACAGATACGCAGTATTTT,CASSKWGTGGTDTQYF
few,TRBV5-1,.,TRBJ2-1,TGCGCCAGCAGCTTGGTTTGGGCGGGCTCCTACAATGAGCAGTTCTTC,CASSLVWAGSYNEQFF
few,TRBV28,.,TRBJ2-7,TGTGCCAGCAGTTTCGTGCAGAAAGGGGAGCAGTACTTC,CASSFVQKGEQYF
.,TRBV19,.,TRBJ1-1,TGTGCCAGTACCGACCGGAGTGACACTGAAGCTTTCTTT,CASTDRSDTEAFF
few,TRBV7-6,.,TRBJ2-1,TGTGCCAGCAGCTTAGATGACAGCTCCTACAATGAGCAGTTCTTC,CASSLDDSSYNEQFF
.,TRBV7-2,.,TRBJ1-4,TGTGTCAGCAGCTTAGCGGGTGGGGTTAATGAAAAACTGTTTTTT,CVSSLAGGVNEKLFF
.,TRBV24-1,.,TRBJ2-1,TGTGCCACCAGTGACCCCGCCAGGGGCAATGAGCAGTTCTTC,CATSDPARGNEQFF